This T cell receptor (beta chain) originates from a study of blood T cell repertoires in COVID-19. The method was immunoSEQ multiplex PCR; TCRdb's version includes in-frame clones alone and lacks a portion of them. The table records 200,000 to 250,000 clones, around four fifths of them present only once. Per the germline V gene, CDR1 is SGHNT and CDR2 is YYREEE (reference sequence). V was pared by 4 bases and J by 7 bases, with 10 bases of the junction left unmatched. The CDR3 has 15 amino acids. Material: peripheral blood. This chain connects TRBV5-4 to TRBJ1-4, with 7 positions matching TRBD1. This TCR was sampled from a woman of 80 years or more with COVID-19, enrolled during active disease. The CDR3 DNA reads as TGTGCCAGCAGCCTAGAGACAGGGTATGGTGAAAAACTGTTTTTT. Translation gives CASSLETGYGEKLFF.